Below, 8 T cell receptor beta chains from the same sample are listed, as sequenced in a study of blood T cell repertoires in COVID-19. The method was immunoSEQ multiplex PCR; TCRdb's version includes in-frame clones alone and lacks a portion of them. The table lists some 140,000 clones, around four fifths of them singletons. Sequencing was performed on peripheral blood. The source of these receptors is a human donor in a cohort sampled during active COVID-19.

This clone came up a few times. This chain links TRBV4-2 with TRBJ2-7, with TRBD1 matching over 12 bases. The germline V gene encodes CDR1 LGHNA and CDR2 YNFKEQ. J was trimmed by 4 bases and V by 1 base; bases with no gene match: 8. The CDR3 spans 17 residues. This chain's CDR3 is CASSQGSGTGGFYEQYF. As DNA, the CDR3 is TGTGCCAGCAGCCAAGGCTCCGGGACAGGGGGCTTTTACGAGCAGTACTTC.

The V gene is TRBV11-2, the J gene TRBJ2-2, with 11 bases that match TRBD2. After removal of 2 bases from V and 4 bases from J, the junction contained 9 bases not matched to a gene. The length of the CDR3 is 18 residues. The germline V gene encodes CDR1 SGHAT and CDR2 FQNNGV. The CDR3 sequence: CASSLRLAGGGFTGELFF. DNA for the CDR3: TGTGCCAGCAGCTTAAGGCTAGCGGGGGGAGGATTCACCGGGGAGCTGTTTTTT.

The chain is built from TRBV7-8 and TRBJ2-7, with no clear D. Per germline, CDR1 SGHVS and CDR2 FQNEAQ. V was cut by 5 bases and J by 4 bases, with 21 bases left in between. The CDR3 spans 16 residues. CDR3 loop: CASSEGVPSRFYEQYF. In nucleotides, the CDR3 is TGTGCCAGCAGCGAAGGAGTCCCTAGTCGGTTTTACGAGCAGTACTTC.

In DNA form, the CDR3 reads TGTGCCAGTAGTACCACGGGACAGGGCTATGGCTACACCTTC. Amino acids: CASSTTGQGYGYTF. The rearrangement links TRBV19 to TRBJ1-2; 9 bases fit TRBD1. V lost 4 bases to trimming and J lost 4 bases; unmatched junction nucleotides: 4. The CDR3 consists of 14 residues. CDR1 LNHDA and CDR2 SQIVND come from the germline V gene (reference sequence).

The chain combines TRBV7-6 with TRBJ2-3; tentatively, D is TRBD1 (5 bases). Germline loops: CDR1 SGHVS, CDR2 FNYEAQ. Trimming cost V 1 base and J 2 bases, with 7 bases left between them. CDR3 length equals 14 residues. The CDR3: CASSLVGDTDTQYF. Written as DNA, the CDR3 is TGTGCCAGCAGCTTAGTAGGGGACACAGATACGCAGTATTTT.

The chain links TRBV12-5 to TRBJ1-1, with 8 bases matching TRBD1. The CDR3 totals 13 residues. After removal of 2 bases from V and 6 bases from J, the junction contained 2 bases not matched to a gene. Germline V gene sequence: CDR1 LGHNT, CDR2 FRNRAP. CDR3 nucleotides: TGTGCTAGTGGTTTGCAGGGGGCCGCTGAAGCTTTCTTT. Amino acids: CASGLQGAAEAFF.

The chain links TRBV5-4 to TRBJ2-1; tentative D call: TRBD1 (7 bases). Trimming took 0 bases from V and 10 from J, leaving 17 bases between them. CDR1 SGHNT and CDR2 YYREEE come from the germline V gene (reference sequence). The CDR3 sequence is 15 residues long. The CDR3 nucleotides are TGTGCCAGCAGCTTGGTGCTAGCAGGGGGGTCGGAGCAGTTCTTC. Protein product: CASSLVLAGGSEQFF.

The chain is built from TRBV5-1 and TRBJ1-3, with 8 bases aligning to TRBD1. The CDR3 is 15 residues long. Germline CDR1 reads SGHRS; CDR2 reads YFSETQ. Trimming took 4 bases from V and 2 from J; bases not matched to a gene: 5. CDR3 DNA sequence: TGCGCCAGCAGCGCCGCAGGGGGCACTGGAAACACCATATATTTT. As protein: CASSAAGGTGNTIYF. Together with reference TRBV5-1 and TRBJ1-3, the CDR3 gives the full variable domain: KAGVTQTPRYLIKTRGQQVTLSCSPISGHRSVSWYQQTPGQGLQFLFEYFSETQRNKGNFPGRFSGRQFSNSRSEMNVSTLELGDSALYLCASSAAGGTGNTIYFGEGSWLTVV.